The sequence of this T cell receptor (beta chain) was determined in a study of shared clonotypes between healthy human individuals. Sequencing used immunoSEQ multiplex PCR; TCRdb keeps in-frame clones, though not all of them. There are 850,000 to 1,200,000 clones in the sample; 70% to 80% occur only once, and about 1.5% lies in the top ten. This sequence was found in a man younger than 35 in good health. Input material: memory CD4+ T cells sorted from blood. Indicated subset: CD45RA-negative fraction.

CDR3 protein: CASSVGAGHQPQHF. In DNA, the CDR3 is TGTGCCAGCAGCGTAGGGGCAGGGCATCAGCCCCAGCATTTT. The rearrangement uses TRBV9 and TRBJ1-5, with a tentative D call TRBD1 (5 bases). The CDR3 loop spans 14 amino acids. Trimming took off 0 bases at V and 5 bases at J, with 9 bases between the two ends. CDR1 SGDLS and CDR2 YYNGEE come from the germline V gene. The full variable domain, with the rest looked up from reference TRBV9 and TRBJ1-5, is DSGVTQTPKHLITATGQRVTLRCSPRSGDLSVYWYQQSLDQGLQFLIQYYNGEERAKGNILERFSAQQFPDLHSELNLSSLELGDSALYFCASSVGAGHQPQHFGDGTRLSIL.